This T cell receptor beta chain was sequenced for a study of blood T cells in healthy people across ages. Primed by a sample-barcoded 5' primer and a J-beta primer mix, a second PCR proceeded for 7 to 11 cycles. One entry per CDR3 protein, called by TCRdb with MiXCR from the 5' RACE reads. The repertoire has almost 1 million distinct CDR3 sequences, roughly 51% of them found once; the top ten carry about 21%. Each sample had at least 6 million PBMCs isolated. This TCR was recovered from a woman aged 55-70 years in good health. The sequenced material came from blood.

In nucleotides, the CDR3 is TGTGCCAGCAGTCCCGCTGAGGCCGGCCTCTTGGGTGGCTACACCTTC. The encoded protein is CASSPAEAGLLGGYTF. This sequence joins TRBV12-3 or TRBV12-4 and TRBJ1-2, with unresolved D. The CDR3 has 16 residues. V lost 5 bases to trimming and J lost 7 bases, with 23 bases between them.